These 26 T cell receptor beta chains were sequenced from one sample in a study of CD8+ T cells in alopecia areata. The authors extracted RNA and reverse transcribed it into cDNA as the sequencing template. TCRdb keeps only in-frame clones here, not all; method: immunoSEQ multiplex PCR. The profile shows about 140,000 clones, 58% of them singletons. The input for sequencing was CD4+ T cells sorted from blood, taken at week 0. These receptors originate from a human donor with alopecia areata.

The chain carries TRBV15 and TRBJ2-7; either TRBD1 or TRBD2 may supply D (6 bases each). The CDR3 length is 13 residues. V was clipped by 5 bases and J by 2 bases, with 10 bases between them. CDR1 is LNHNV, CDR2 YYDKDF, per germline (reference sequence). CDR3 in amino acids: CATSPGEAYEQYF. The CDR3 bases are TGTGCCACCAGCCCAGGGGAGGCCTACGAGCAGTACTTC. Combining the CDR3 with reference TRBV15 and TRBJ2-7 gives the whole variable domain DAMVIQNPRYQVTQFGKPVTLSCSQTLNHNVMYWYQQKSSQAPKLLFHYYDKDFNNEADTPDNFQSRRPNTSFCFLDIRSPGLGDTAMYLCATSPGEAYEQYFGPGTRLTVT.

This clone was picked up a small number of times. The rearrangement uses TRBV6-5 and TRBJ1-4, with D possibly being TRBD1 (6 bases). Trimming removed 6 bases at V and 14 bases at J, with 19 bases between. CDR1 and CDR2 from the germline V gene are MNHEY and SVGAGI. There are 13 residues in the CDR3. The CDR3 spells CASSRGQSLQLFF. The CDR3 DNA reads as TGTGCCAGCAGCCGCGGACAGAGTCTACAGCTGTTTTTT.

Written as DNA, the CDR3 is TGTGCCAGCAGCTTAAGTAAACGGGGGGTAAATGAGCAGTTCTTC. Its protein is CASSLSKRGVNEQFF. The gene calls are TRBV7-3 and TRBJ2-1; TRBD2 matches 7 bases. Per the germline V gene, CDR1 is SGHTA and CDR2 is FQGTGA. This CDR3 spans 15 amino acids. Losses at the gene ends were 1 base for V and 7 bases for J; bases not matched to a gene: 7.

This clone turned up a few times. J is TRBJ1-6 and V is TRBV15, with a tentative D call TRBD1 (5 bases). The germline V gene has CDR1 LNHNV and CDR2 YYDKDF (reference sequence). This CDR3 spans 13 amino acids. Trimming shortened V by 5 bases and J by 10 bases, and 12 bases separated the two germline ends. The CDR3 reads CATSRGESSPLHF. CDR3 sequence (DNA): TGTGCCACCAGCCGGGGGGAAAGCTCACCCCTCCACTTT.

This rearrangement joins TRBV7-9 to TRBJ1-4; D call uncertain. Trimming pared 1 base from V and 5 bases from J, leaving 8 bases between. The germline V gene has CDR1 SEHNR and CDR2 FQNEAQ (reference sequence). The CDR3 contains 14 residues. The DNA for the CDR3 is TGTGCCAGCAGCTTAGTAACCAAGAATGAAAAACTGTTTTTT. This codes for CASSLVTKNEKLFF.

As to this clone: The same CDR3 also results from other DNA sequences found in this sample. This chain links TRBV30 with TRBJ2-3, with no clear D. Germline-derived CDR1 and CDR2 are GTSNPN and SVGIG (reference sequence). V was shortened by 0 bases and J by 5 bases, with 3 bases between the two germline ends. The CDR3 has 11 residues. The CDR3 coding sequence is TGTGCCTGGAGTGTTCAAGATACGCAGTATTTT. Its translation: CAWSVQDTQYF.

This sequence joins TRBV30 and TRBJ2-1; D not resolved. Germline V CDR1 and CDR2: GTSNPN, SVGIG (reference sequence). The CDR3 extends over 14 amino acids. The ends were cut back, 0 bases at V and 7 bases at J, with 13 bases in the middle. The CDR3 is CAWSVGLLLNEQFF. CDR3 bases: TGTGCCTGGAGTGTAGGTTTACTACTAAATGAGCAGTTCTTC. Combining the CDR3 with reference TRBV30 and TRBJ2-1 gives the whole variable domain SQTIHQWPATLVQPVGSPLSLECTVEGTSNPNLYWYRQAAGRGLQLLFYSVGIGQISSEVPQNLSASRPQDRQFILSSKKLLLSDSGFYLCAWSVGLLLNEQFFGPGTRLTVL.

This clone appeared a few times. This chain joins TRBV11-1 and TRBJ2-7; D uncertain. V was trimmed by 5 bases and J by 2 bases, leaving 13 bases between them. CDR3 length equals 14 residues. Germline lookup yields CDR1 SGHAT and CDR2 FQDESV (reference sequence). The CDR3 spells CASSRRRPPYEQYF. The CDR3 DNA is TGTGCCAGCAGCCGCCGGCGGCCCCCCTACGAGCAGTACTTC.

In its sample, this clone was seen a few times. This rearrangement joins TRBV4-1 to TRBJ2-1, with D perhaps being TRBD1 or TRBD2 (6 bases each). Trimming cost V 0 bases and J 16 bases, with 16 bases left between them. This CDR3 has 13 amino acids. Germline CDR1 is MGHRA and CDR2 is YSYEKL. The CDR3 DNA follows: TGCGCCAGCAGCCAAGATTCACGGGGGCCGCATTTCTTC. Translation: CASSQDSRGPHFF.

The genes are TRBV9 and TRBJ2-3; TRBD2 agrees at 12 bases. V was pared by 4 bases and J by 6 bases, with 6 bases of the junction left unmatched. The CDR3 contains 15 residues. CDR1 and CDR2 from the germline V gene are SGDLS and YYNGEE. The CDR3 DNA is TGTGCCAGCAGCAGACTAGCGGGGGCGCTTGATACGCAGTATTTT. Protein sequence: CASSRLAGALDTQYF.

The rearrangement joins TRBV30 to TRBJ1-5, with D perhaps TRBD1 (5 bases). The CDR3 sequence is 12 residues long. CDR1 and CDR2 (germline): GTSNPN, SVGIG (reference sequence). The V gene lost 2 bases and the J gene lost 13 bases, with 15 bases spanning the gap. The CDR3 loop reads CAWSSQGGLQHF. DNA of the CDR3: TGTGCCTGGAGTTCTCAGGGTGGGCTACAGCATTTT.

The chain uses TRBV5-1 and TRBJ1-4; 11 nucleotides line up with TRBD1. Germline CDR1 reads SGHRS; CDR2 reads YFSETQ. V shed 4 bases, J shed 9 bases, and the junction held 8 bases outside the gene matches. This CDR3 contains 15 residues. The CDR3 here is CASSLGQGATKKLFF. CDR3 nucleotide sequence: TGCGCCAGCAGCCTAGGACAGGGGGCGACTAAAAAACTGTTTTTT.

The chain recombines TRBV5-1 with TRBJ1-1; D gene unclear. Germline V gives CDR1 SGHRS, CDR2 YFSETQ. Trimming stripped 1 base from V and 5 bases from J, with 15 bases between. There are 15 residues in the CDR3. CDR3 protein: CASSLWGDIGTEAFF. The DNA for the CDR3 is TGCGCCAGCAGCTTGTGGGGAGATATCGGTACTGAAGCTTTCTTT.

The chain is built from TRBV19 and TRBJ2-7; the D is unclear. Looked up from germline, CDR1 is LNHDA and CDR2 is SQIVND (reference sequence). With 3 bases removed from V and 3 bases from J, the gap between germline ends came to 9 bases. The CDR3 runs 13 residues. CDR3: CASSIGTGYEQYF. In nucleotides, the CDR3 is TGTGCCAGTAGTATCGGAACTGGCTACGAGCAGTACTTC.

The gene calls are TRBV11-3 and TRBJ2-6; D not certain. The CDR3 runs 13 residues. V lost 11 bases, J lost 2 bases, and 10 bases lay in between. The germline V gene encodes CDR1 SGHNT and CDR2 YENEEA. CDR3 DNA: TGTGCCTCGGGTATCACTGGGGCCAACGTCCTGACTTTC. Its protein product is CASGITGANVLTF.

V and J are TRBV2 and TRBJ2-7; D not resolved. This CDR3 is 12 amino acids long. V lost 2 bases and J 2 bases, leaving 4 bases between the germline ends. Germline-derived CDR1 and CDR2 are SNHLY and FYNNEI. The CDR3 sequence: CASSELAYEQYF. The CDR3 DNA reads TGTGCCAGCAGTGAACTGGCCTACGAGCAGTACTTC.

V gene TRBV19 combines with J gene TRBJ1-2; 7 bases agree with TRBD1. This CDR3 is 13 amino acids long. The germline V gene has CDR1 LNHDA and CDR2 SQIVND (reference sequence). V shed 5 bases and J 8 bases; nucleotides not matched to a gene: 8. The CDR3 sequence is CASSPEDRWGYTF. The CDR3, as DNA: TGTGCCAGTAGTCCTGAGGACAGGTGGGGCTACACCTTC.

This rearrangement joins TRBV27 to TRBJ1-1, with D uncertain. Trimming took off 3 bases at V and 1 base at J, with 9 bases between the two ends. Germline V gives CDR1 MNHEY, CDR2 SMNVEV (reference sequence). CDR3 length equals 14 residues. CDR3 residues: CASSFRRENTEAFF. CDR3 DNA sequence: TGTGCCAGCAGTTTTCGACGAGAGAACACTGAAGCTTTCTTT.

This clone was counted ten times or more. This CDR3 is also generated by other DNA sequences in the sample. The chain combines TRBV5-1 with TRBJ2-6, with unresolved D. The CDR3 consists of 15 residues. V was trimmed by 2 bases and J by 0 bases, leaving 6 bases between them. CDR1 is SGHRS, CDR2 YFSETQ, per germline. The CDR3 is CASSLAGSGANVLTF. The CDR3 DNA is TGCGCCAGCAGCTTAGCCGGCTCTGGGGCCAACGTCCTGACTTTC.

V gene TRBV4-3 combines with J gene TRBJ2-7; D is perhaps TRBD1 (6 bases). Trimming cost V 4 bases and J 3 bases, with 10 bases left between them. Germline CDR1 and CDR2: LGHNA and YSLEER. The CDR3 has 13 residues. CDR3 loop: CASSRHRDYEQYF. In nucleotides, the CDR3 is TGCGCCAGCAGCCGCCACAGGGACTACGAGCAGTACTTC.

This CDR3 is CASSVLTPHYNEQFF. The CDR3 DNA sequence: TGTGCCAGCAGTGTCTTAACGCCTCACTACAATGAGCAGTTCTTC. The rearrangement uses TRBV2 and TRBJ2-1; no firm D call. Trimming stripped 4 bases from V and 3 bases from J, with 13 bases between. Germline loops: CDR1 SNHLY, CDR2 FYNNEI. The CDR3 totals 15 residues.

This chain connects TRBV5-1 to TRBJ2-3; no reliable D call. Trimming cost V 1 base and J 2 bases, with 2 bases left between them. The germline V gene encodes CDR1 SGHRS and CDR2 YFSETQ. This CDR3 has 12 amino acids. The CDR3 DNA reads as TGCGCCAGCAGCTTGAACACAGATACGCAGTATTTT. Residues: CASSLNTDTQYF.

The chain has TRBV19 and TRBJ2-6; a possible D gene is TRBD1 (6 bases). Germline-derived CDR1 and CDR2 are LNHDA and SQIVND (reference sequence). The CDR3 has 15 amino acids. The V gene lost 3 bases and the J gene lost 2 bases, with 8 bases spanning the gap. CDR3 in amino acids: CASSIKGAGANVLTF. The CDR3 coding sequence is TGTGCCAGTAGTATCAAGGGGGCTGGGGCCAACGTCCTGACTTTC.

CDR3 sequence (DNA): TGTGCCAGCAGCCAAGATACCCGGGGGGCTGCTGGCTACACCTTC. This codes for CASSQDTRGAAGYTF. The V gene is TRBV4-2, the J gene TRBJ1-2; D possibly corresponds to TRBD1 (6 bases). Germline loops: CDR1 LGHNA, CDR2 YNFKEQ. V was trimmed by 0 bases and J by 7 bases, leaving 15 bases between them. The CDR3 is 15 amino acids.

This clone was detected only a few times. This chain links TRBV7-2 with TRBJ2-5; D is unclear. Germline-derived CDR1 and CDR2 are SGHTA and FQGNSA. Trimming took off 1 base at V and 4 bases at J, with 7 bases between the two ends. The CDR3 length is 13 residues. CDR3 protein: CASSLVMGETQYF. In DNA, the CDR3 is TGTGCCAGCAGCTTAGTTATGGGAGAGACCCAGTACTTC.

The gene calls are TRBV25-1 and TRBJ1-2, with D tentatively TRBD1 (5 bases). V was trimmed by 5 bases and J by 6 bases, leaving 13 bases between them. Germline CDR1 is MGHDK and CDR2 is SYGVNS. This CDR3 has 13 amino acids. CDR3: CASSKGPWDGYTF. CDR3 bases: TGTGCCAGCAGTAAGGGGCCCTGGGATGGCTACACCTTC.